The present T cell receptor (beta chain) was sequenced within a study of cytomegalovirus exposure and HLA in healthy donors. Study-level background: A previous analysis identified approximately 110 million unique TCR beta sequences derived from approximately 190 million T cells. Counted in an early data release were roughly 87 million unique TCRs from HLA-typed donors.

The V gene's germline CDR1 is SGHNT and CDR2 YYREEE (reference sequence). The V and J ends lost 4 bases and 4 bases respectively, with 20 bases between them. CDR3 length: 16 amino acids. Use of 60 Vbeta and 13 Jbeta primers characterized the PCR. The method was immunoSEQ multiplex PCR; TCRdb's version includes in-frame clones alone and lacks a portion of them. The sample lists 130,000 to 150,000 clones, around 79% occurring once. Study results and limitations: Researchers reported in a later analysis that a missense DCLRE1C variant was tied to TCR beta V- and J-gene trimming. Some V segments (TRBV6-2 and TRBV6-3 among them) were excluded as indistinguishable.

About this clone: Its specificity is not known.

This TCR came from a man aged 35 to 55 in good health and CMV-seropositive. This sequence joins TRBV5-4 and TRBJ1-2; possibly TRBD1 for D (5 bases). The sample taken for sequencing was PBMCs. The CDR3: CASSPGGGATVYGYTF. The CDR3 DNA reads as TGTGCCAGCAGCCCCGGAGGCGGGGCCACCGTCTATGGCTACACCTTC.